These T cell receptor beta chains were read from a single sample in a study of blood T cell repertoires in COVID-19. Using immunoSEQ multiplex PCR, the repertoire was profiled, and TCRdb retains in-frame clones only, with some absent. This table has 90,000 to 110,000 clones, over 75% appearing once. Sequencing used peripheral blood. These receptors all come from a woman between 50 and 59 years old with acute or convalescent COVID-19. Each CDR3 is given with its conserved first and last residue. Fields, in order: clone size, V gene, D gene, J gene, CDR3 protein, CDR3 DNA. D genes are given only for firm matches. Part of the rows lack a size; the others show once, few, many or a class for expanded clones.

once	TRBV11-2	.	TRBJ2-3	CASSSDRLDTQYF	TGTGCCAGCAGCTCCGACAGGCTCGATACGCAGTATTTT
.	TRBV9	TRBD1	TRBJ2-1	CASSVGQVEGYNEQFF	TGTGCCAGCAGCGTCGGACAGGTGGAAGGATACAATGAGCAGTTCTTC
once	TRBV6-5	.	TRBJ1-2	CASSLTRTALDGYTF	TGTGCCAGCAGCCTTACCCGGACAGCCCTAGATGGCTACACCTTC
.	TRBV2	.	TRBJ2-7	CASSEAQGGYEQYF	TGTGCCAGCAGTGAAGCCCAGGGGGGCTACGAGCAGTACTTC
.	TRBV27	TRBD1	TRBJ2-7	CASSSQRDRRRHEQYF	TGTGCCAGCAGTTCGCAGAGGGACAGGCGACGCCACGAGCAGTACTTC
.	TRBV5-5	TRBD1	TRBJ1-4	CASGTGVTTNEKLFF	TGTGCCAGCGGAACAGGGGTCACAACTAATGAAAAACTGTTTTTT
few	TRBV5-1	.	TRBJ1-1	CASSLRDEGNTEAFF	TGCGCCAGCAGCTTGAGGGATGAGGGGAACACTGAAGCTTTCTTT
.	TRBV7-6	.	TRBJ1-4	CASSSLGGDREKLFF	TGTGCCAGCAGCTCCCTCGGGGGGGACCGTGAAAAACTGTTTTTT
.	TRBV19	.	TRBJ1-4	CASSTVVGEKLFF	TGTGCCAGTAGTACCGTGGTCGGTGAAAAACTGTTTTTT
.	TRBV2	TRBD2	TRBJ2-7	CASSAEGGSHEQYF	TGTGCCAGCAGTGCGGAGGGAGGGTCTCACGAGCAGTACTTC
.	TRBV5-1	.	TRBJ1-3	CASTLGGDPRNTIYF	TGCGCCAGCACCTTGGGGGGCGACCCCCGAAACACCATATATTTT
.	TRBV7-6	TRBD2	TRBJ2-3	CASSLEASGGTTDTQYF	TGTGCCAGCAGCTTAGAGGCTAGCGGGGGGACCACAGATACGCAGTATTTT
.	TRBV6-6	TRBD1	TRBJ2-5	CASSYSSDRGGLTQYF	TGTGCCAGCAGTTACTCATCCGACAGGGGAGGTCTCACCCAGTACTTC
.	TRBV2	.	TRBJ2-1	CASQGLGFNEQFF	TGTGCCAGCCAGGGCTTGGGGTTCAATGAGCAGTTCTTC
.	TRBV5-1	.	TRBJ2-2	CASSLAPSTGELFF	TGCGCCAGCAGCTTGGCCCCTAGTACCGGGGAGCTGTTTTTT
.	TRBV2	.	TRBJ2-6	CASSGVRGANVLTF	TGTGCCAGCTCCGGTGTCAGGGGGGCCAACGTCCTGACTTTC
.	TRBV13	.	TRBJ2-5	CASSSPRDTQETQYF	TGTGCCAGCAGCTCCCCCCGGGACACACAAGAGACCCAGTACTTC
.	TRBV2	TRBD1	TRBJ2-2	CASSPQGTENTGELFF	TGTGCCAGCAGCCCTCAAGGGACAGAGAACACCGGGGAGCTGTTTTTT
.	TRBV5-1	.	TRBJ2-7	CASSPRQASSYEQYF	TGCGCCAGCAGCCCAAGACAGGCTAGCTCCTACGAGCAGTACTTC
.	TRBV11-2	.	TRBJ2-7	CASSLAGGRQIYEQYF	TGTGCCAGCAGCTTAGCCGGGGGACGACAAATCTACGAGCAGTACTTC
few	TRBV6-2/TRBV6-3	.	TRBJ1-5	CASSPAGMGQDQPQHF	TGTGCCAGCAGCCCTGCTGGAATGGGGCAGGATCAGCCCCAGCATTTT
.	TRBV6-4	.	TRBJ1-2	CASSDSAARGRAGYTF	TGTGCCAGCAGTGACTCCGCCGCCAGGGGTAGGGCTGGCTACACCTTC
.	TRBV2	.	TRBJ1-6	CASSGGAYNSPLHF	TGTGCCAGCAGTGGCGGAGCTTATAATTCACCCCTCCACTTT
.	TRBV27	.	TRBJ1-3	CASSLAGAGNTIYF	TGTGCCAGCAGTTTGGCGGGGGCTGGAAACACCATATATTTT
.	TRBV6-1	.	TRBJ2-7	CASSEAQTTTSYEQYF	TGTGCCAGCAGTGAGGCACAGACGACCACCTCCTACGAGCAGTACTTC
.	TRBV5-8	.	TRBJ1-1	CASSVRVLGTEAFF	TGTGCCAGCAGCGTCAGGGTATTGGGGACTGAAGCTTTCTTT
.	TRBV6-5	TRBD1	TRBJ1-2	CASSNPRTGVYGYTF	TGTGCCAGCAGCAACCCTCGGACAGGAGTTTATGGCTACACCTTC
.	TRBV2	.	TRBJ1-1	CASKRGGADTEAFF	TGTGCCAGCAAGCGGGGGGGCGCGGACACTGAAGCTTTCTTT
.	TRBV6-4	TRBD1	TRBJ1-2	CASSDGRTGNYGYTF	TGTGCCAGCAGTGACGGGCGGACAGGGAACTATGGCTACACCTTC
.	TRBV5-1	TRBD1	TRBJ1-6	CASSLKGRQGDNSPLHF	TGCGCCAGCAGCTTGAAGGGGCGACAGGGGGATAATTCACCCCTCCACTTT
.	TRBV5-1	.	TRBJ2-1	CASSSETSRGYNEQFF	TGCGCCAGCAGCTCCGAAACATCCAGGGGTTACAATGAGCAGTTCTTC
.	TRBV18	.	TRBJ1-2	CASSPRSLGYGYTF	TGTGCCAGCTCACCCAGGTCCCTGGGCTATGGCTACACCTTC
few	TRBV10-3	.	TRBJ2-7	CAIRAQGGIEKQYF	TGTGCCATCAGGGCACAGGGTGGAATAGAGAAGCAGTACTTC
once	TRBV11-2	TRBD2	TRBJ2-1	CASSFRAGGLNEQFF	TGTGCCAGCAGCTTCCGAGCGGGGGGATTGAATGAGCAGTTCTTC
many	TRBV27	.	TRBJ1-2	CASSTRGGQVNTF	TGTGCCAGCAGTACCCGCGGGGGTCAGGTGAACACCTTC
few	TRBV5-1	TRBD1	TRBJ1-1	CASSGQGASTEAFF	TGCGCCAGCAGTGGCCAGGGGGCGTCCACTGAAGCTTTCTTT
.	TRBV7-2	.	TRBJ2-3	CASSLEYMTDTQYF	TGTGCCAGCAGCTTAGAGTACATGACAGATACGCAGTATTTT
few	TRBV20-1	.	TRBJ2-3	CSARAPDTQYF	TGCAGTGCTAGAGCTCCTGATACGCAGTATTTT
.	TRBV6-2/TRBV6-3	.	TRBJ2-1	CASSLSGIEQFF	TGTGCCAGCAGTCTATCAGGGATCGAGCAGTTCTTC
.	TRBV5-1	TRBD1	TRBJ1-6	CASSKGQADNSPLHF	TGCGCCAGCAGCAAAGGACAGGCGGACAATTCACCCCTCCACTTT
.	TRBV18	.	TRBJ1-1	CASSPRSEMGAEAFF	TGTGCCAGCTCACCTAGATCGGAGATGGGTGCTGAAGCTTTCTTT
.	TRBV9	.	TRBJ1-3	CASSVQGNSGNTIYF	TGTGCCAGCAGCGTCCAGGGGAACTCTGGAAACACCATATATTTT
.	TRBV30	.	TRBJ1-3	CAWSQSSGNTIYF	TGTGCCTGGAGCCAGTCCTCTGGAAACACCATATATTTT
.	TRBV6-6	TRBD1	TRBJ1-2	CASRDQGVLLYGYTF	TGTGCCAGCAGGGATCAGGGGGTCTTACTCTATGGCTACACCTTC
.	TRBV18	TRBD2	TRBJ2-5	CASSPRGGSEETQYF	TGTGCCAGCTCACCACGGGGAGGGAGTGAGGAGACCCAGTACTTC
once	TRBV27	TRBD1	TRBJ2-7	CASSGQGGSLYEQYF	TGTGCCAGCAGCGGACAGGGGGGCTCCCTCTACGAGCAGTACTTC
.	TRBV7-8	.	TRBJ2-5	CASSLVRDRETQYF	TGTGCCAGCAGCTTAGTCCGAGACAGGGAGACCCAGTACTTC
.	TRBV10-3	.	TRBJ1-5	CAISDVGGLNQPQHF	TGTGCCATCAGTGACGTTGGCGGACTCAATCAGCCCCAGCATTTT
.	TRBV9	.	TRBJ1-1	CASSVESQSGWRAEAFF	TGTGCCAGCAGCGTAGAATCCCAGTCGGGGTGGAGGGCTGAAGCTTTCTTT
.	TRBV6-5	.	TRBJ1-1	CASSYFGGAGNTEAFF	TGTGCCAGCAGTTATTTTGGAGGGGCAGGGAACACTGAAGCTTTCTTT
.	TRBV27	.	TRBJ1-6	CASNRGELSSPLHF	TGTGCCTCCAATCGGGGGGAATTATCTTCACCCCTCCACTTT
.	TRBV5-1	.	TRBJ1-3	CASSLDRGNTIYF	TGCGCCAGCAGCTTGGACAGGGGAAACACCATATATTTT
.	TRBV10-3	.	TRBJ2-1	CAIGRSYNEQFF	TGTGCCATCGGGCGTTCCTACAATGAGCAGTTCTTC
once	TRBV25-1	TRBD1	TRBJ2-7	CASSAPGTATYEQYF	TGTGCCAGCAGTGCCCCCGGGACAGCGACCTACGAGCAGTACTTC
once	TRBV5-1	.	TRBJ1-6	CASSKTADYNSPLHF	TGCGCCAGCAGCAAGACAGCCGATTACAATTCACCCCTCCACTTT